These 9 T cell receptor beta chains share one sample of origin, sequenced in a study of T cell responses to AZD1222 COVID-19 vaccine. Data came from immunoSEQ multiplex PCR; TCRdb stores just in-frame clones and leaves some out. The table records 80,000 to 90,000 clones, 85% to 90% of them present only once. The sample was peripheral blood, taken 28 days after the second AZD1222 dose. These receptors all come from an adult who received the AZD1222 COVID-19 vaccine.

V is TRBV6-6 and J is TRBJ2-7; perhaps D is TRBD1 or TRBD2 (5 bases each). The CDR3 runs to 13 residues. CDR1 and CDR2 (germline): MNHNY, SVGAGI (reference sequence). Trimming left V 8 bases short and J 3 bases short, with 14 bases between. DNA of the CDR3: TGTGCCAGCGGGACCTCTTTGTTCTACGAGCAGTACTTC. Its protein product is CASGTSLFYEQYF.

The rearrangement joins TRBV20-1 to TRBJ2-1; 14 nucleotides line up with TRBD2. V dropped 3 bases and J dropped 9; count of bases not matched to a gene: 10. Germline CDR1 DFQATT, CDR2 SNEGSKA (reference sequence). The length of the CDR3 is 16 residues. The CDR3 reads CSASLTTSGGAREQFF. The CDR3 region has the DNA TGCAGTGCTAGTCTCACGACTAGCGGGGGGGCCCGTGAGCAGTTCTTC.

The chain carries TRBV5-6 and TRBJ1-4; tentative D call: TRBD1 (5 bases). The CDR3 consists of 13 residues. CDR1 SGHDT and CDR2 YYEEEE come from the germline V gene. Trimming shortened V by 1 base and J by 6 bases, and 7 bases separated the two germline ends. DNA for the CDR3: TGTGCCAGCAGCTTGCCAGGGCATGAAAAACTGTTTTTT. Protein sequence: CASSLPGHEKLFF. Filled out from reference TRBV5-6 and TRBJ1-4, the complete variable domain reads DAGVTQSPTHLIKTRGQQVTLRCSPKSGHDTVSWYQQALGQGPQFIFQYYEEEERQRGNFPDRFSGHQFPNYSSELNVNALLLGDSALYLCASSLPGHEKLFFGSGTQLSVL.

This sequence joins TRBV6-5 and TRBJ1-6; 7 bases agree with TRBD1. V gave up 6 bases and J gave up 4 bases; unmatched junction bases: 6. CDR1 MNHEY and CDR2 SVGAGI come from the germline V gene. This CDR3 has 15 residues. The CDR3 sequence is CASSGGQRYNSPLHF. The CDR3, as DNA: TGTGCCAGCAGCGGGGGACAGAGATATAATTCACCCCTCCACTTT.

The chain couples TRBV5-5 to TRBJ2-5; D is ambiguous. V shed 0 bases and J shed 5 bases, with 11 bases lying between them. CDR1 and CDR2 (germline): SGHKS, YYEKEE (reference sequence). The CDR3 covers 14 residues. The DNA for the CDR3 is TGTGCCAGCAGCTTGGTTCTCGACAAGGAGACCCAGTACTTC. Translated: CASSLVLDKETQYF.

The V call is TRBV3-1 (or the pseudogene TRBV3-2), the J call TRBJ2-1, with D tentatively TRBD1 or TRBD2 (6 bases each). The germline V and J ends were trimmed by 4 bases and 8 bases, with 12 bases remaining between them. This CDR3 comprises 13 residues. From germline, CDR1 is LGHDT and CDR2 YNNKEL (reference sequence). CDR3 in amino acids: CASSLRGVYEQFF. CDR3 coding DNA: TGTGCCAGCAGCCTTAGGGGGGTCTATGAGCAGTTCTTC.

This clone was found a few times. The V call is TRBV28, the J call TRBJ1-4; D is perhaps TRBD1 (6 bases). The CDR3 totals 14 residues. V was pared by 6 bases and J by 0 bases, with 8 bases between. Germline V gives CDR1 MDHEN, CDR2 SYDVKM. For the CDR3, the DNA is TGTGCCAGCAGGGACAGTTCAACTAATGAAAAACTGTTTTTT. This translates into CASRDSSTNEKLFF.

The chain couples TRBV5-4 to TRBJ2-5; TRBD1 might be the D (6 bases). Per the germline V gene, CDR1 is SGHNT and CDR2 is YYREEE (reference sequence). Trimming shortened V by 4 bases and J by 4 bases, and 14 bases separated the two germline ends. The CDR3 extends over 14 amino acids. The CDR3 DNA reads TGTGCCAGCAGCCCTGGACAGAGAGGAGAGACCCAGTACTTC. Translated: CASSPGQRGETQYF. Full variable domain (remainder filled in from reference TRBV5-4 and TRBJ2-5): ETGVTQSPTHLIKTRGQQVTLRCSSQSGHNTVSWYQQALGQGPQFIFQYYREEENGRGNFPPRFSGLQFPNYSSELNVNALELDDSALYLCASSPGQRGETQYFGPGTRLLVL.

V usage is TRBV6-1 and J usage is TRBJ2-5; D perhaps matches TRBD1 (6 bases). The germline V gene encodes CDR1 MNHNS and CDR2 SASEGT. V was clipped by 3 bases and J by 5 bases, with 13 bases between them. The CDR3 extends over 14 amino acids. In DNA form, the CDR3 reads TGTGCCAGCAGTGAGCCAGGGGCCGGGGAGACCCAGTACTTC. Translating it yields CASSEPGAGETQYF.